Below are 17 T cell receptor beta chains sequenced from a single sample in a study of shared clonotypes between healthy human individuals. The repertoire was sequenced with immunoSEQ multiplex PCR; TCRdb's copy has only in-frame clones and lacks some. This table has some 700,000 clones, about nine tenths appearing once. Source material: memory CD8+ T cells from PBMCs. Subset here: CD45RO+ cells pooled with CCR7-negative TemRA cells. All receptors come from a man aged 18 to 29 in good health. Some clones in this sample may be carry-over from other donors' samples.

V and J are TRBV7-2 and TRBJ2-1, with D possibly TRBD2 on 6 matching bases. The CDR3 length is 15 residues. V was trimmed by 4 bases and J by 0 bases, leaving 10 bases between them. Germline loops: CDR1 SGHTA, CDR2 FQGNSA. CDR3 coding DNA: TGTGCCAGCAGCTCTAGCGTTAGCTCCTACAATGAGCAGTTCTTC. As protein: CASSSSVSSYNEQFF. Based on the CDR3 plus reference TRBV7-2 and TRBJ2-1, the full variable domain is GAGVSQSPSNKVTEKGKDVELRCDPISGHTALYWYRQSLGQGLEFLIYFQGNSAPDKSGLPSDRFSAERTGGSVSTLTIQRTQQEDSAVYLCASSSSVSSYNEQFFGPGTRLTVL.

CDR3: CASSPQGRTYEQYF. DNA for the CDR3: TGCGCCAGCAGCCCGCAGGGGAGAACCTACGAGCAGTACTTC. V gene TRBV10-2 combines with J gene TRBJ2-7; D perhaps matches TRBD1 (6 bases). Germline V gives CDR1 WSHSY, CDR2 SAAADI. The CDR3 consists of 14 residues. The V and J ends lost 6 bases and 2 bases respectively, with 14 bases between them.

The chain recombines TRBV28 with TRBJ2-1, with D tentatively TRBD1 (6 bases). The germline V and J ends were trimmed by 4 bases and 9 bases, with 13 bases remaining between them. In germline, CDR1 is MDHEN, CDR2 SYDVKM. This CDR3 contains 13 residues. CDR3 protein: CASSSHPDSEQFF. The CDR3 DNA reads TGTGCCAGCAGTTCACACCCGGACAGTGAGCAGTTCTTC. Full variable domain (outside the CDR3, taken from reference TRBV28 and TRBJ2-1): DVKVTQSSRYLVKRTGEKVFLECVQDMDHENMFWYRQDPGLGLRLIYFSYDVKMKEKGDIPEGYSVSREKKERFSLILESASTNQTSMYLCASSSHPDSEQFFGPGTRLTVL.

The rearrangement joins TRBV10-3 to TRBJ1-1; D call uncertain. Germline-derived CDR1 and CDR2 are ENHRY and SYGVKD. The germline V and J ends were trimmed by 1 base and 8 bases, with 5 bases remaining between them. This CDR3 spans 11 amino acids. CDR3 nucleotides: TGTGCCATCAGTGAGTACGCGGAAGCTTTCTTT. This gives the protein CAISEYAEAFF.

The J gene is TRBJ2-5, the V gene TRBV15; weak D call: TRBD2 (6 bases). The germline CDR1 and CDR2 sequences are LNHNV and YYDKDF (reference sequence). Deletions cut 1 base from V and 5 bases from J, with 17 bases between. CDR3 size: 16 residues. CDR3 sequence: CATSRVPTGVGETQYF. For the CDR3, the DNA is TGTGCCACCAGCAGAGTTCCCACGGGAGTGGGGGAGACCCAGTACTTC.

This chain connects TRBV7-9 to TRBJ2-1, with 7 bases aligning to TRBD1. Germline trimming cut 5 bases from V and 6 bases from J; bases unmatched to any gene: 13. The CDR3 is 16 residues long. Germline V gives CDR1 SEHNR, CDR2 FQNEAQ (reference sequence). The CDR3 is CASSLYSRQGGNEQFF. CDR3 nucleotide sequence: TGTGCCAGCAGCCTCTACTCGAGACAGGGTGGCAATGAGCAGTTCTTC.

The rearrangement links TRBV5-4 to TRBJ2-2; D is unresolved. V lost 0 bases and J lost 6, with 3 bases in between. From germline, CDR1 is SGHNT and CDR2 YYREEE (reference sequence). This CDR3 is 12 amino acids long. The CDR3 region is CASSLESGELFF. The CDR3 DNA follows: TGTGCCAGCAGCTTGGAGTCCGGGGAGCTGTTTTTT.

This sequence joins TRBV5-1 and TRBJ2-1; maybe TRBD2 (6 bases). CDR1 and CDR2 (germline): SGHRS, YFSETQ. This CDR3 has 15 residues. The V and J ends lost 2 bases and 3 bases respectively, with 12 bases between them. CDR3 bases: TGCGCCAGCAGCTTCTCAGGGACTCACTACAATGAGCAGTTCTTC. Encoded protein: CASSFSGTHYNEQFF. The full variable domain, its missing parts supplied by reference TRBV5-1 and TRBJ2-1, is KAGVTQTPRYLIKTRGQQVTLSCSPISGHRSVSWYQQTPGQGLQFLFEYFSETQRNKGNFPGRFSGRQFSNSRSEMNVSTLELGDSALYLCASSFSGTHYNEQFFGPGTRLTVL.

CDR3 nucleotide sequence: TGTGCCAGCAGCGTACAGGTTAGTTCCTACAATGAGCAGTTCTTC. It translates to CASSVQVSSYNEQFF. The V and J genes are TRBV9 and TRBJ2-1, with no clear D. The CDR3 is 15 residues long. Deletions cut 1 base from V and 1 base from J, with 9 bases between. Germline V lookup: CDR1 SGDLS, CDR2 YYNGEE. The variable domain in full, completed from reference TRBV9 and TRBJ2-1, reads DSGVTQTPKHLITATGQRVTLRCSPRSGDLSVYWYQQSLDQGLQFLIQYYNGEERAKGNILERFSAQQFPDLHSELNLSSLELGDSALYFCASSVQVSSYNEQFFGPGTRLTVL.

This sequence joins TRBV9 and TRBJ1-1, with 7 bases fitting TRBD1. V shed 4 bases and J 0 bases; nucleotides not matched to a gene: 6. CDR3 length: 15 amino acids. Germline-derived CDR1 and CDR2 are SGDLS and YYNGEE. CDR3 loop: CASSTRQGMNTEAFF. In nucleotides, the CDR3 is TGTGCCAGCAGCACCCGACAGGGAATGAACACTGAAGCTTTCTTT.

The gene calls are TRBV27 and TRBJ2-3, with TRBD2 matching over 8 bases. The CDR3 has 16 amino acids. From germline, CDR1 is MNHEY and CDR2 SMNVEV (reference sequence). The V segment lost 5 bases and the J segment 5 bases; nucleotides outside the gene matches: 12. The CDR3 DNA reads TGTGCCAGCAGTCTCTTGAGGGTAGCGGGATTAGATACGCAGTATTTT. Amino acids: CASSLLRVAGLDTQYF.

The chain uses TRBV4-3 and TRBJ2-1, with a tentative D call TRBD1 (6 bases). CDR1 LGHNA and CDR2 YSLEER come from the germline V gene. The V gene lost 0 bases and the J gene lost 5 bases, with 17 bases spanning the gap. The CDR3 has 17 amino acids. In DNA, the CDR3 is TGCGCCAGCAGCCAAGAGCCCCCCAGGGGTGAGGACAATGAGCAGTTCTTC. It specifies CASSQEPPRGEDNEQFF.

The chain uses TRBV27 and TRBJ2-3, with 7 bases fitting TRBD1. Germline assignment: CDR1 MNHEY and CDR2 SMNVEV (reference sequence). With V trimmed by 7 bases and J by 9 bases, 7 bases remained unmatched. The CDR3 runs to 12 residues. CDR3 DNA sequence: TGTGCCAGCAAGGGGACAGAGGACACGCAGTATTTT. Translated, it gives CASKGTEDTQYF.

The genes are TRBV29-1 and TRBJ2-1, with D tentatively TRBD1 or TRBD2 (6 bases each). This CDR3 has 13 residues. Germline V gene data show CDR1 as SQVTM and CDR2 as ANQGSEA. Trimming removed 3 bases at V and 8 bases at J, with 14 bases between. This CDR3 is CSVEGAPSDEQFF. For the CDR3, the DNA is TGCAGCGTTGAGGGGGCGCCTAGCGATGAGCAGTTCTTC.

The V and J genes are TRBV27 and TRBJ1-1, with D hard to call. Germline lookup yields CDR1 MNHEY and CDR2 SMNVEV (reference sequence). The CDR3 loop spans 11 amino acids. V was clipped by 5 bases and J by 7 bases, with 8 bases between them. The CDR3 spells CASSRGVEAFF. Written as DNA, the CDR3 is TGTGCCAGCAGTCGTGGGGTTGAAGCTTTCTTT.

The chain joins TRBV5-1 to TRBJ2-7; TRBD1 agrees at 11 bases. V lost 2 bases to trimming and J lost 4 bases; unmatched junction nucleotides: 8. CDR3 size: 16 residues. Per the germline V gene, CDR1 is SGHRS and CDR2 is YFSETQ. The CDR3 nucleotides are TGCGCCAGCAGCTTTACGATCCGGGACAGGGGGTACGAGCAGTACTTC. Translating gives CASSFTIRDRGYEQYF.

This chain connects TRBV7-2 to TRBJ2-3; D call uncertain. V was pared by 1 base and J by 2 bases, with 10 bases between. Germline CDR1 reads SGHTA; CDR2 reads FQGNSA. The CDR3 has 15 residues. The CDR3 DNA follows: TGTGCCAGCAGCTTAGGGGTTACGGTCACAGATACGCAGTATTTT. Its translation: CASSLGVTVTDTQYF. The variable domain in full, with the rest retrieved from reference TRBV7-2 and TRBJ2-3, is GAGVSQSPSNKVTEKGKDVELRCDPISGHTALYWYRQSLGQGLEFLIYFQGNSAPDKSGLPSDRFSAERTGGSVSTLTIQRTQQEDSAVYLCASSLGVTVTDTQYFGPGTRLTVL.